This entry features one T cell receptor beta chain sequence. The data originate from a study of blood T cell repertoires in COVID-19. Across the study: Samples came from the United States, Italy and Spain, spanning acute and convalescent COVID-19.

CDR3 length: 11 residues. The germline V gene encodes CDR1 DFQATT and CDR2 SNEGSKA (reference sequence). Trimming shortened V by 3 bases and J by 13 bases, and 13 bases separated the two germline ends. Original processing notes: From reference gene primer amplification, estimates of nucleated cell counts were derived. Sequencing was performed with immunoSEQ multiplex PCR; in TCRdb, only in-frame clones are kept and a portion is missing. V, J and clone size are those of that table, while D and trimming were read from the DNA. The sample has roughly 150,000 clones, around four fifths seen once. The sample was peripheral blood. The sequence was collected from a woman of 80 years or more with acute or convalescent COVID-19. V gene TRBV20-1 combines with J gene TRBJ1-5; tentative D call: TRBD1 (5 bases). This CDR3 reads CSASQGLVQHF. CDR3 nucleotides: TGCAGTGCTAGTCAGGGTCTCGTTCAGCATTTT.